Each of the 17 T cell receptor beta chains below was sequenced from the same sample in a study of blood T cell repertoires in COVID-19. Generated by immunoSEQ multiplex PCR, the TCRdb table keeps only in-frame clones and is missing some. Found here are more than 300,000 clones, around nine tenths of them singletons; the top ten hold around 1.2%. Input material: PBMCs or T cells enriched from blood (not recorded which). The source of these receptors is a woman aged 18-30 years who had recovered from COVID-19.

The chain carries TRBV12-3 or TRBV12-4 and TRBJ2-7, with 7 nucleotides matching TRBD1. V lost 7 bases to trimming and J lost 4 bases; unmatched junction nucleotides: 1. The CDR3 runs to 11 residues. The CDR3 bases are TGTGCCAGCAACAGGGGTTACGAGCAGTACTTC. Its protein product is CASNRGYEQYF.

V gene TRBV27 combines with J gene TRBJ1-2; possibly TRBD1 for D (5 bases). V lost 5 bases and J lost 4, with 14 bases in between. CDR3 length equals 14 residues. Germline V CDR1 and CDR2: MNHEY, SMNVEV (reference sequence). This CDR3 reads CASSRAGFVYGYTF. The CDR3 bases are TGTGCCAGCAGTCGGGCAGGGTTTGTCTATGGCTACACCTTC.

V is TRBV11-1 and J is TRBJ1-4, with 8 bases lining up with TRBD1. Germline V gene sequence: CDR1 SGHAT, CDR2 FQDESV (reference sequence). CDR3 length: 15 residues. V shed 5 bases and J 8 bases; nucleotides not matched to a gene: 10. The CDR3 nucleotides are TGTGCCAGCAGCGGGAGGACAGGGAAGGAAGAAAAACTGTTTTTT. Translated, it gives CASSGRTGKEEKLFF.

The chain combines TRBV10-1 with TRBJ1-2; D possibly corresponds to TRBD1 (5 bases). CDR1 WNHNN and CDR2 SYGVQD come from the germline V gene (reference sequence). The CDR3 runs to 13 residues. The V gene lost 4 bases and the J gene lost 5 bases, with 11 bases spanning the gap. DNA of the CDR3: TGCGCCAGCAGTGCGTCCAGGGAATATGGCTACACCTTC. Translated: CASSASREYGYTF.

The chain combines TRBV6-2 or TRBV6-3 with TRBJ1-2; perhaps TRBD1 as D (6 bases). This CDR3 has 16 residues. In germline, CDR1 is MNHEY, CDR2 SVGEGT. Trimming removed 0 bases from V and 4 bases from J, with 15 bases in between. CDR3 in amino acids: CASSYSRFGRGYGYTF. As DNA, the CDR3 is TGTGCCAGCAGTTACTCGAGATTCGGCAGGGGCTATGGCTACACCTTC.

The gene calls are TRBV2 and TRBJ1-3; D not certain. Trimming left V 9 bases short and J 4 bases short, with 13 bases between. CDR1 SNHLY and CDR2 FYNNEI come from the germline V gene. The CDR3 is 13 amino acids. CDR3 sequence: CASSPQRGNTIYF. The CDR3 DNA sequence: TGTGCCAGTAGCCCTCAAAGAGGAAACACCATATATTTT.

J is TRBJ1-1 and V is TRBV15; D is possibly TRBD1 (5 bases). V dropped 7 bases and J dropped 3 bases, with 21 bases sitting between them. CDR1 LNHNV and CDR2 YYDKDF come from the germline V gene (reference sequence). This CDR3 is built from 16 residues. Here the CDR3 reads CATTGDVWGRDTEAFF. DNA of the CDR3: TGTGCCACCACCGGTGACGTCTGGGGCCGGGACACTGAAGCTTTCTTT.

CDR3 nucleotide sequence: TGTGCCAGCAGCCAAGAACCGGGGTCACCCCTCCACTTT. It encodes CASSQEPGSPLHF. The chain joins TRBV12-3 or TRBV12-4 to TRBJ1-6; D is undetermined. V lost 6 bases and J lost 10, with 13 bases in between. The CDR3 is 13 amino acids.

V is TRBV7-2 and J is TRBJ2-1; D is possibly TRBD2 (5 bases). The CDR3 contains 16 residues. Germline assignment: CDR1 SGHTA and CDR2 FQGNSA. V was pared by 5 bases and J by 9 bases, with 23 bases between. CDR3 residues: CASSQLRLGAYIEQFF. The CDR3 nucleotides read TGTGCCAGCAGCCAATTACGACTGGGAGCGTATATTGAGCAGTTCTTC.

V and J are TRBV27 and TRBJ2-7; 7 bases line up with TRBD1. The V gene end was trimmed by 3 bases and the J gene end by 4 bases; junction bases not matched to a gene: 6. The germline V gene encodes CDR1 MNHEY and CDR2 SMNVEV (reference sequence). This CDR3 has 14 amino acids. The CDR3 nucleotides are TGTGCCAGCAGTTTGGGCAGGGGGTTATACGAGCAGTACTTC. Its protein is CASSLGRGLYEQYF.

This sequence joins TRBV10-1 and TRBJ1-1, with D possibly being TRBD1 (5 bases). The V gene's germline CDR1 is WNHNN and CDR2 SYGVQD (reference sequence). The CDR3 contains 13 residues. The V end lost 6 bases, the J end lost 4 bases, and 12 bases lay between the germline ends. The CDR3 nucleotides are TGCGCCAGCAGGGGAAGGGGTTCCACTGAAGCTTTCTTT. Translating gives CASRGRGSTEAFF.

This clone was seen repeatedly, ten times or more. The chain joins TRBV6-2 or TRBV6-3 to TRBJ2-7; perhaps TRBD1 as D (6 bases). This CDR3 has 14 residues. Germline loops: CDR1 MNHEY, CDR2 SVGEGT. The germline V and J ends were trimmed by 2 bases and 0 bases, with 8 bases remaining between them. The CDR3 sequence is CASSYRDNSYEQYF. In DNA, the CDR3 is TGTGCCAGCAGTTACCGGGACAACTCCTACGAGCAGTACTTC.

The chain carries TRBV13 and TRBJ1-2, with no clear D. In germline, CDR1 is PRHDT, CDR2 FYEKMQ (reference sequence). This CDR3 has 13 residues. Trimming took off 0 bases at V and 7 bases at J, with 9 bases between the two ends. In DNA, the CDR3 is TGTGCCAGCAGCTTAGGACATCCTGGTGGCTACACCTTC. Protein sequence: CASSLGHPGGYTF.

The rearrangement uses TRBV24-1 and TRBJ2-1; TRBD1 is a possible D gene (5 bases). The CDR3 covers 13 residues. Trimming took off 4 bases at V and 7 bases at J, with 10 bases between the two ends. Germline V gene sequence: CDR1 KGHDR, CDR2 SFDVKD. CDR3 sequence: CATSEVAGNEQFF. The CDR3 coding sequence is TGTGCCACCAGTGAAGTGGCAGGGAATGAGCAGTTCTTC.

The J gene is TRBJ1-2, the V gene TRBV2, with 7 positions matching TRBD1. The CDR3 contains 18 residues. Germline V gene sequence: CDR1 SNHLY, CDR2 FYNNEI. Trimming cost V 2 bases and J 5 bases; bases outside gene matches: 17. The chain's CDR3 is CASSEFPSTGTVDYGYTF. CDR3 nucleotides: TGTGCCAGCAGTGAATTCCCCTCGACCGGGACAGTAGATTATGGCTACACCTTC.

This chain links TRBV5-1 with TRBJ2-1, with 10 bases matching TRBD2. Unmatched junction bases numbered 10, after V lost 2 bases and J lost 8 bases. This CDR3 contains 16 residues. Germline CDR1 is SGHRS and CDR2 is YFSETQ. The DNA of the CDR3 is TGCGCCAGCAGCTTTCCCAGCGGGGGGGCCTTCGATGAGCAGTTCTTC. It is translated as CASSFPSGGAFDEQFF.

This clone was seen just once. CDR3: CASSLRENYGYTF. The CDR3 DNA sequence: TGTGCCAGCAGTCTCAGGGAAAACTATGGCTACACCTTC. The chain recombines TRBV27 with TRBJ1-2, with D tentatively TRBD1 (5 bases). Germline V gene lookup returns CDR1 MNHEY and CDR2 SMNVEV (reference sequence). This CDR3 has 13 amino acids. Between the trimmed V and J ends, which lost 5 bases and 2 bases, there was a span of 9 bases.